These 3 T cell receptor beta chains share one sample of origin, sequenced in a study of T-cell reconstitution after alpha-beta-depleted transplantation in children. Unique molecular identifiers were built into the TCRbeta library. MiXCR, applied by TCRdb to the PCR reads, yields one record per CDR3 protein. The table lists some 500,000 distinct CDR3 sequences, around 19% of them singletons. The source material was PBMCs from the stem cell graft donor, sampled from the stem cell graft. The receptor set was obtained from a human donor who donated a stem cell graft to a child with acute lymphoblastic leukemia.

CDR3 sequence: CASSPPLVAGAFSYEQYF. In DNA, the CDR3 is TGTGCCAGCAGCCCCCCTCTCGTTGCGGGAGCCTTCTCCTACGAGCAGTACTTC. This sequence joins TRBV11-1 and TRBJ2-7, with TRBD2 matching 7 bases. In germline, CDR1 is SGHAT, CDR2 FQDESV (reference sequence). This CDR3 is built from 18 residues. After removal of 5 bases from V and 0 bases from J, the junction contained 16 bases not matched to a gene.

The chain couples TRBV20-1 to TRBJ1-5; tentative D call: TRBD1 (5 bases). The germline gives CDR1 DFQATT, CDR2 SNEGSKA (reference sequence). V lost 0 bases to trimming and J lost 5 bases, with 11 bases between them. The CDR3 is 14 residues long. CDR3 bases: TGCAGTGCTAGAGAGATGACAGACCATCAGCCCCAGCATTTT. Protein: CSAREMTDHQPQHF.

The CDR3 reads CASSFRLAGFYEQYF. The CDR3 nucleotides are TGTGCCAGCAGTTTCCGACTAGCGGGTTTCTACGAGCAGTACTTC. The chain links TRBV12-3 or TRBV12-4 to TRBJ2-7, with 10 nucleotides matching TRBD2. J gave up 3 bases and V 3 bases, and 5 bases lay outside the gene matches. CDR3 length equals 15 residues.